The rows below give T cell receptor beta chains drawn from one sample of a study of cytomegalovirus exposure and HLA in healthy donors. Measured with immunoSEQ multiplex PCR; TCRdb has only the in-frame clones, and not every one. This sample yields about 170,000 clones, of which approximately 88% are seen a single time; 1.2% belongs to the top ten. Sequences were obtained from PBMCs. The source of these receptors is a boy aged 2 to 10 in good health and CMV-seronegative. CDR3s include the opening cysteine and the closing phenylalanine or tryptophan. D genes are given only for firm matches. Clone size is not always given. Where it is, it says once, few, many or a class for expanded clones.

J gene,clone size,D gene,V gene,CDR3 protein,CDR3 DNA
TRBJ2-6,.,TRBD2,TRBV9,CASSLGTRSSGANVLTF,TGTGCCAGCAGTCTAGGGACTAGGTCCTCTGGGGCCAACGTCCTGACTTTC
TRBJ2-7,.,TRBD1,TRBV11-2,CASRDPGQGDYEQYF,TGTGCCAGCAGGGACCCGGGACAGGGGGACTACGAGCAGTACTTC
TRBJ1-1,once,.,TRBV19,CASRSFPEAFF,TGTGCCAGTAGATCCTTCCCCGAAGCTTTCTTT
TRBJ2-3,few,TRBD2,TRBV9,CASSVDGSRRGGRTDTQYF,TGTGCCAGCAGCGTCGATGGATCGAGGCGGGGGGGCCGCACAGATACGCAGTATTTT
TRBJ2-3,.,.,TRBV29-1,CSVERGTGVDADTQYF,TGCAGCGTTGAAAGGGGCACGGGGGTCGATGCAGATACGCAGTATTTT
TRBJ2-1,.,TRBD2,TRBV12-5,CASGLDGRASIEQFF,TGTGCTAGTGGTTTGGACGGGAGGGCGTCCATTGAGCAGTTCTTC
TRBJ1-6,.,.,TRBV21-1,CASSKQGPLKRGNSPLHF,TGTGCCAGCAGCAAACAGGGCCCCTTAAAAAGGGGAAATTCACCCCTCCACTTT
TRBJ1-1,few,.,TRBV6-5,CASSYRGIEAFF,TGTGCCAGCAGTTACAGGGGTATTGAAGCTTTCTTT
TRBJ2-1,few,TRBD2,TRBV7-9,CASSLGMGTSGRNEQFF,TGTGCCAGCAGCTTAGGAATGGGGACTAGCGGGAGAAATGAGCAGTTCTTC
TRBJ1-6,.,.,TRBV6-5,CASSYSNSPLHF,TGTGCCAGCAGTTATAGTAATTCACCCCTCCACTTT
TRBJ2-5,.,TRBD2,TRBV7-6,CASSSGGPPGETQYF,TGTGCCAGCTCGTCGGGAGGGCCCCCGGGTGAGACCCAGTACTTC
TRBJ2-7,.,TRBD2,TRBV7-3,CASSTGHRPGDKREFAYEQYF,TGTGCCAGCAGCACAGGCCACAGACCAGGCGATAAGCGGGAGTTCGCCTACGAGCAGTACTTC
TRBJ2-1,.,TRBD2,TRBV6-1,CASNPVAGVYNEQFF,TGTGCCAGCAATCCCGTAGCGGGAGTCTACAATGAGCAGTTCTTC
TRBJ1-3,.,.,TRBV19,CASSIDRQGLAGNTIYF,TGTGCCAGTAGTATAGATCGACAAGGATTGGCTGGAAACACCATATATTTT
TRBJ2-4,.,TRBD1,TRBV19,CASSPNGQGVSKNIQYF,TGTGCCAGTAGTCCCAACGGACAGGGCGTTTCCAAAAACATTCAGTACTTC
TRBJ2-5,.,TRBD1,TRBV7-9,CASSVSTGLETQYF,TGTGCCAGCAGCGTCTCGACAGGGCTGGAGACCCAGTACTTC
TRBJ1-1,.,TRBD1,TRBV11-2,CASSLGLAGGTEAFF,TGTGCCAGCAGCTTAGGTCTCGCAGGGGGCACTGAAGCTTTCTTT
TRBJ2-5,few,.,TRBV7-6,CASSLGLETQYF,TGTGCCAGCAGCTTAGGTCTTGAGACCCAGTACTTC
TRBJ2-5,.,TRBD1,TRBV9,CASSARVGQGAWQETQYF,TGTGCCAGCAGCGCACGCGTAGGACAGGGGGCCTGGCAAGAGACCCAGTACTTC
TRBJ2-5,.,.,TRBV2,CASSVIQGAGSQETQYF,TGTGCCAGCAGTGTCATCCAAGGAGCCGGGTCCCAAGAGACCCAGTACTTC
TRBJ2-5,.,TRBD2,TRBV11-2,CASSVASGGQETQYF,TGTGCCAGCAGCGTCGCTAGCGGGGGGCAAGAGACCCAGTACTTC
TRBJ2-2,.,TRBD2,TRBV6-6,CASRSLAGRGTGELFF,TGTGCCAGCAGGTCCCTAGCGGGGCGAGGCACCGGGGAGCTGTTTTTT
TRBJ2-1,.,TRBD2,TRBV5-6,CASSTMSSSGADNEQFF,TGTGCCAGCAGCACAATGTCATCTAGCGGGGCTGACAATGAGCAGTTCTTC
TRBJ2-7,.,TRBD2,TRBV5-1,CASSLVGTGTSGSEQYF,TGCGCCAGCAGCTTGGTAGGAACCGGGACTAGCGGGAGCGAGCAGTACTTC
TRBJ2-3,.,TRBD1,TRBV29-1,CSAGDRGHTDTQYF,TGCAGCGCTGGGGACAGGGGGCACACAGATACGCAGTATTTT
TRBJ2-7,.,TRBD1,TRBV18,CASSPGTVSEQYF,TGTGCCAGCTCGCCCGGGACAGTCAGCGAGCAGTACTTC